These 27 T cell receptor beta chains were sequenced from one sample in a study of cytomegalovirus exposure and HLA in healthy donors (dated by TCRdb to the late 2010s). Library preparation was by the immunoSEQ multiplex PCR assay. A mixture of 60 forward primers for TCR Vbeta segments and 13 reverse primers for TCR Jbeta segments was used in the multiplex PCR. Not all clones reach the TCRdb copy of this immuneACCESS table, which keeps in-frame sequences only. Checked studies attribute under half of the gap to unresolved V genes and leave the rest unexplained. The sample's records list over 120,000 clones. In total, the top ten clones hold 0.8% to 1% of the sample. Sequencing was carried out using PBMCs. These receptor sequences come from a male donor in good health and CMV-seronegative.

The genes are TRBV28 and TRBJ1-2, with a tentative D call TRBD1 (6 bases). Trimming cost V 9 bases and J 3 bases, with 11 bases left between them. Germline lookup yields CDR1 MDHEN and CDR2 SYDVKM. This CDR3 region has 12 residues. The CDR3 spells CASTGNHYGYTF. Written as DNA, the CDR3 is TGTGCCAGTACAGGGAATCACTATGGCTACACCTTC.

This rearrangement joins TRBV13 to TRBJ1-2; D gene unclear. The ends were cut back, 5 bases at V and 0 bases at J, with 10 bases in the middle. Per the germline V gene, CDR1 is PRHDT and CDR2 is FYEKMQ (reference sequence). The CDR3 loop spans 14 amino acids. The CDR3 coding sequence is TGTGCCAGCAGCCCCACGAGAGCTAACTATGGCTACACCTTC. Translating it yields CASSPTRANYGYTF.

The chain carries TRBV5-1 and TRBJ1-2; 8 nucleotides line up with TRBD1. Germline CDR1 SGHRS, CDR2 YFSETQ. This CDR3 region has 13 residues. Trimming removed 7 bases from V and 4 bases from J; junction bases left unmatched: 6. The CDR3 bases are TGCGCCAGCGAGGGACAGGACAGCTATGGCTACACCTTC. Protein: CASEGQDSYGYTF.

The chain recombines TRBV19 with TRBJ1-1, with TRBD1 identical over 7 bases. The CDR3 totals 15 residues. Germline-derived CDR1 and CDR2 are LNHDA and SQIVND (reference sequence). V lost 3 bases and J lost 2; bases outside the gene matches: 6. CDR3 sequence (DNA): TGTGCCAGTAGTATCTTGGCAGGGGGAAACACTGAAGCTTTCTTT. It is translated as CASSILAGGNTEAFF.

The chain uses TRBV5-1 and TRBJ2-5; the match to TRBD2 covers 11 bases. Unmatched junction bases numbered 6, after V lost 4 bases and J lost 1 base. This CDR3 is built from 16 residues. Per the germline V gene, CDR1 is SGHRS and CDR2 is YFSETQ. The CDR3, as DNA: TGCGCCAGCAGCCCAGGGACTAGCGGAGGCCAAGAGACCCAGTACTTC. Translating gives CASSPGTSGGQETQYF. The variable domain in full, completed from reference TRBV5-1 and TRBJ2-5, reads KAGVTQTPRYLIKTRGQQVTLSCSPISGHRSVSWYQQTPGQGLQFLFEYFSETQRNKGNFPGRFSGRQFSNSRSEMNVSTLELGDSALYLCASSPGTSGGQETQYFGPGTRLLVL.

The chain joins TRBV14 to TRBJ2-7; D gene uncertain. V was pared by 3 bases and J by 2 bases, with 14 bases between. This CDR3 region has 15 residues. The germline gives CDR1 SGHDN, CDR2 FVKESK. CDR3 nucleotide sequence: TGTGCCAGCAGCCAGGTTCGACACCTGCCCTACGAGCAGTACTTC. It specifies CASSQVRHLPYEQYF.

This chain connects TRBV14 to TRBJ2-3, with 7 bases lining up with TRBD1. The CDR3 has 15 residues. Germline values: CDR1 SGHDN, CDR2 FVKESK. V lost 8 bases to trimming and J lost 2 bases; unmatched junction nucleotides: 10. The CDR3 protein is CASGRTGLYTDTQYF. CDR3 nucleotides: TGTGCCAGCGGAAGGACAGGACTTTACACAGATACGCAGTATTTT.

This chain links TRBV6-1 with TRBJ2-7, with 7 bases aligning to TRBD1. Looked up from germline, CDR1 is MNHNS and CDR2 is SASEGT. This CDR3 has 15 residues. The ends lost 4 bases at V and 7 bases at J; junction bases unmatched: 13. The CDR3 is CASSVKYRGTGEQYF. The CDR3 DNA follows: TGTGCCAGCAGTGTAAAATACAGGGGAACAGGGGAGCAGTACTTC.

The V call is TRBV28, the J call TRBJ1-5; possibly TRBD1 for D (6 bases). The CDR3 runs to 14 residues. Germline CDR1 reads MDHEN; CDR2 reads SYDVKM. V shed 2 bases and J shed 3 bases, with 8 bases lying between them. CDR3 DNA sequence: TGTGCCAGCAGTTTAGGGGACACCAATCAGCCCCAGCATTTT. Translated: CASSLGDTNQPQHF.

Comment on this clone: Other DNA variants within this sample encode the same CDR3. The V gene is TRBV9, the J gene TRBJ1-2; 8 bases are shared with TRBD1. The junction had 1 base not matched to a gene; V was cut back by 3 bases and J by 6 bases. The CDR3 contains 12 residues. Looked up from germline, CDR1 is SGDLS and CDR2 is YYNGEE. The CDR3 loop reads CASSGTGNGYTF. Here the CDR3 DNA reads TGTGCCAGCAGCGGGACAGGGAATGGCTACACCTTC.

This chain connects TRBV6-5 to TRBJ1-2; perhaps TRBD1 as D (6 bases). This CDR3 has 13 amino acids. From germline, CDR1 is MNHEY and CDR2 SVGAGI. The germline V and J ends were trimmed by 8 bases and 8 bases, with 18 bases remaining between them. CDR3 region: CASGPGTPGGYTF. CDR3 DNA: TGTGCCAGCGGTCCCGGGACACCCGGCGGCTACACCTTC.

The chain uses TRBV19 and TRBJ2-6; 9 bases line up with TRBD2. Germline V gene data show CDR1 as LNHDA and CDR2 as SQIVND (reference sequence). Trimming took 8 bases from V and 0 from J; bases not matched to a gene: 5. The CDR3 loop spans 16 amino acids. The CDR3 sequence is CASQLAGSSGANVLTF. CDR3 bases: TGTGCCAGTCAACTAGCGGGCAGCTCTGGGGCCAACGTCCTGACTTTC.

The CDR3 region is CASSLVGRDEQYF. Written as DNA, the CDR3 is TGCGCCAGCAGCTTGGTCGGGAGAGACGAGCAGTACTTC. This chain joins TRBV5-1 and TRBJ2-7; D may be TRBD2 (6 bases). Trimming took off 0 bases at V and 5 bases at J, with 9 bases between the two ends. This CDR3 spans 13 amino acids. The germline gives CDR1 SGHRS, CDR2 YFSETQ.

The CDR3 sequence: CASSTQGANEQFF. The CDR3 DNA follows: TGTGCCAGCAGCACACAGGGGGCTAATGAGCAGTTCTTC. The chain links TRBV7-6 to TRBJ2-1; TRBD1 agrees at 9 bases. The CDR3 covers 13 residues. Germline lookup yields CDR1 SGHVS and CDR2 FNYEAQ. Germline trimming cut 5 bases from V and 7 bases from J; bases unmatched to any gene: 3.

This chain's CDR3 is CASSYLGGPQHF. The CDR3 DNA sequence: TGTGCCAGCAGTTATCTCGGCGGGCCCCAGCATTTT. This sequence joins TRBV6-6 and TRBJ1-5; no definite D call. The CDR3 has 12 amino acids. V lost 3 bases to trimming and J lost 9 bases, with 9 bases between them. Germline CDR1 is MNHNY and CDR2 is SVGAGI (reference sequence).

The chain links TRBV5-5 to TRBJ1-2, with 10 positions matching TRBD1. This CDR3 has 15 residues. Looked up from germline, CDR1 is SGHKS and CDR2 is YYEKEE (reference sequence). Trimming at V came to 4 bases and at J to 5 bases, leaving 8 bases not matched to a gene. This chain's CDR3 is CASSGGDRGTYGYTF. For the CDR3, the DNA is TGTGCCAGCAGCGGAGGGGACAGGGGAACATATGGCTACACCTTC.

V gene TRBV18 combines with J gene TRBJ2-7; D is unresolved. The CDR3 extends over 12 amino acids. Per the germline V gene, CDR1 is KGHSH and CDR2 is LQKENI. V lost 1 base to trimming and J lost 5 bases, with 6 bases between them. The CDR3 loop is CASSPRFNEQYF. For the CDR3, the DNA is TGTGCCAGCTCACCACGTTTTAACGAGCAGTACTTC. Full variable domain (remainder filled in from reference TRBV18 and TRBJ2-7): NAGVMQNPRHLVRRRGQEARLRCSPMKGHSHVYWYRQLPEEGLKFMVYLQKENIIDESGMPKERFSAEFPKEGPSILRIQQVVRGDSAAYFCASSPRFNEQYFGPGTRLTVT.

This sequence joins TRBV9 and TRBJ1-4; a weak D match, TRBD1 (6 bases). This CDR3 spans 14 amino acids. Looked up from germline, CDR1 is SGDLS and CDR2 is YYNGEE. The germline V and J ends were trimmed by 6 bases and 0 bases, with 9 bases remaining between them. CDR3 amino acids: CASNREATNEKLFF. Here the CDR3 DNA reads TGTGCCAGCAACAGGGAAGCAACTAATGAAAAACTGTTTTTT.

V and J are TRBV6-5 and TRBJ1-4; D perhaps matches TRBD1 (6 bases). Germline V lookup: CDR1 MNHEY, CDR2 SVGAGI. The CDR3 has 14 amino acids. Between the trimmed V and J ends, which lost 3 bases and 8 bases, there was a span of 13 bases. CDR3 DNA: TGTGCCAGCAGTTATGCATACACAGGGGAAAAACTGTTTTTT. This codes for CASSYAYTGEKLFF.

The CDR3 here is CASSQAPRGQGDGEQYF. The CDR3 DNA reads TGCGCCAGCAGCCAAGCCCCGAGGGGACAGGGTGATGGGGAGCAGTACTTC. The V call is TRBV4-1, the J call TRBJ2-7; 9 nucleotides match TRBD1. CDR3 length: 17 amino acids. Germline V gene sequence: CDR1 MGHRA, CDR2 YSYEKL. Trimming removed 1 base from V and 7 bases from J; junction bases left unmatched: 14.

This chain joins TRBV15 and TRBJ1-2; D is uncertain. The CDR3 is made up of 14 amino acids. The V end lost 0 bases, the J end lost 7 bases, and 12 bases lay between the germline ends. From germline, CDR1 is LNHNV and CDR2 YYDKDF (reference sequence). CDR3 residues: CATSRDKRRLGYTF. The CDR3 DNA follows: TGTGCCACCAGCAGAGATAAGAGGAGGCTTGGCTACACCTTC. Variable domain in full (rest from reference TRBV15 and TRBJ1-2): DAMVIQNPRYQVTQFGKPVTLSCSQTLNHNVMYWYQQKSSQAPKLLFHYYDKDFNNEADTPDNFQSRRPNTSFCFLDIRSPGLGDTAMYLCATSRDKRRLGYTFGSGTRLTVV.

In regard to this clone: Relative to the germline gene, one junction end is altered; a read error may explain this. The V and J genes are TRBV19 and TRBJ2-6; TRBD1 matches 8 bases. The germline V gene encodes CDR1 LNHDA and CDR2 SQIVND (reference sequence). The CDR3 contains 15 residues. The CDR3 sequence: CASSLQGAGANVLTF. The DNA of the CDR3 is TGTGCCAGTAGTCTCCAGGGGGCTGGAGCCAACGTCCTGACTTTC.

The rearrangement uses TRBV27 and TRBJ2-1; 7 bases fit TRBD1. The CDR3 covers 13 residues. Germline CDR1 reads MNHEY; CDR2 reads SMNVEV (reference sequence). With 5 bases clipped from V and 7 bases from J, the junction kept 5 bases outside the gene matches. As DNA, the CDR3 is TGTGCCAGCAGTACCTACAGGGGTAATGAGCAGTTCTTC. Residues: CASSTYRGNEQFF.

The chain has TRBV9 and TRBJ1-6, with 8 bases aligning to TRBD1. V shed 6 bases and J 7 bases; nucleotides not matched to a gene: 9. CDR3 length: 15 residues. Germline V CDR1 and CDR2: SGDLS, YYNGEE. Written as DNA, the CDR3 is TGTGCCAGCACCGACGGACAGGGAGGAAATTCACCCCTCCACTTT. It encodes CASTDGQGGNSPLHF. The full variable domain, with the rest looked up from reference TRBV9 and TRBJ1-6, is DSGVTQTPKHLITATGQRVTLRCSPRSGDLSVYWYQQSLDQGLQFLIQYYNGEERAKGNILERFSAQQFPDLHSELNLSSLELGDSALYFCASTDGQGGNSPLHFGNGTRLTVT.

The V call is TRBV4-3, the J call TRBJ2-7; no clear D. Trimming took 0 bases from V and 2 from J, leaving 8 bases between them. The CDR3 runs to 14 residues. The germline V gene has CDR1 LGHNA and CDR2 YSLEER. CDR3 bases: TGCGCCAGCAGCCAAGATCTCACTACCTACGAGCAGTACTTC. The encoded protein is CASSQDLTTYEQYF.

V gene TRBV5-4 combines with J gene TRBJ2-5; D unclear. Looked up from germline, CDR1 is SGHNT and CDR2 is YYREEE (reference sequence). Trimming stripped 0 bases from V and 5 bases from J, with 11 bases between. CDR3 length: 14 residues. The CDR3 bases are TGTGCCAGCAGCTTGGATTCGGTATCGGAGACCCAGTACTTC. Translation: CASSLDSVSETQYF.

The V call is TRBV9, the J call TRBJ1-6; 9 nucleotides line up with TRBD1. Trimming took 3 bases from V and 5 from J; bases not matched to a gene: 12. The CDR3 is made up of 18 amino acids. In germline, CDR1 is SGDLS, CDR2 YYNGEE. Here the CDR3 DNA reads TGTGCCAGCAGCGCGTTCACAGCGACAGGGGGGAATAATTCACCCCTCCACTTT. Translation gives CASSAFTATGGNNSPLHF.